These 7 T cell receptor beta chains were all obtained from the same sample, sequenced in a study of shared clonotypes between healthy human individuals. CD45RO-negative CD8 cells positively selected for CCR7 made up the naive population, which excluded terminally differentiated effector memory CD45RA+ cells. The method was immunoSEQ multiplex PCR; TCRdb's version includes in-frame clones alone and lacks a portion of them. Of approximately 720,000 clones in the sample, under 95% were seen once. Sequenced sample: naive CD8+ T cells sorted from blood. These receptors all come from a man younger than 40 in good health.

V gene TRBV6-1 combines with J gene TRBJ1-5; weak D call: TRBD1 (5 bases). The V gene's germline CDR1 is MNHNS and CDR2 SASEGT. The CDR3 has 15 residues. V was shortened by 3 bases and J by 4 bases, with 13 bases between the two germline ends. Written as DNA, the CDR3 is TGTGCCAGCAGTGACCGGGGCCAGACGAATCAGCCCCAGCATTTT. Translated, it gives CASSDRGQTNQPQHF.

This clone is a singleton in its sample. CDR3 in amino acids: CASTTSANLGETQYF. CDR3 sequence (DNA): TGTGCCAGCACCACTAGCGCCAACCTGGGGGAGACCCAGTACTTC. V gene TRBV6-5 combines with J gene TRBJ2-5, with 7 bases aligning to TRBD2. The CDR3 has 15 amino acids. The germline gives CDR1 MNHEY, CDR2 SVGAGI. After removal of 7 bases from V and 5 bases from J, the junction contained 13 bases not matched to a gene.

In regard to this clone: The limits of the CDR3 on the DNA are not certain, so only TCRdb's listed CDR3 is given. The chain employs TRBV28 and TRBJ2-3; TRBD1, the D gene given by the table, was not confirmed from the DNA. Counting both end residues, the CDR3 totals 16 amino acids. Germline assignment: CDR1 MDHEN and CDR2 SYDVKM. CDR3 sequence reads: CASSSSGHWMSDTQYF.

The chain recombines TRBV7-6 with TRBJ2-7; 7 bases match TRBD2. Per the germline V gene, CDR1 is SGHVS and CDR2 is FNYEAQ. CDR3 size: 13 residues. V trimming: 5 bases; J trimming: 5 bases; junction bases outside the gene matches: 6. The CDR3 protein is CASSPLAGHEQYF. The CDR3 DNA reads TGTGCCAGCAGCCCATTAGCGGGCCACGAGCAGTACTTC. The entire variable domain, with the rest obtained from reference TRBV7-6 and TRBJ2-7, is as follows: GAGVSQSPRYKVTKRGQDVALRCDPISGHVSLYWYRQALGQGPEFLTYFNYEAQQDKSGLPNDRFSAERPEGSISTLTIQRTEQRDSAMYRCASSPLAGHEQYFGPGTRLTVT.

The rearrangement uses TRBV9 and TRBJ2-7; 12 bases map to TRBD2. Germline V gene sequence: CDR1 SGDLS, CDR2 YYNGEE. The J segment lost 5 bases and the V segment lost 1 base, leaving 10 bases of the junction unmatched. The CDR3 sequence is 17 residues long. The DNA of the CDR3 is TGTGCCAGCAGCGTAAGTCTAGCGGGAGGGCCTGGGGACGAGCAGTACTTC. Translated: CASSVSLAGGPGDEQYF.

The rearrangement joins TRBV11-2 to TRBJ2-7; D is ambiguous. Trimming cost V 6 bases and J 0 bases, with 15 bases left between them. CDR3 size: 15 residues. Per germline, CDR1 SGHAT and CDR2 FQNNGV. This chain's CDR3 is CASSRTTEISYEQYF. The CDR3 nucleotides are TGTGCCAGCAGTCGGACGACGGAAATCTCCTACGAGCAGTACTTC.

V and J are TRBV5-4 and TRBJ2-5, with D tentatively TRBD2 (6 bases). The J call could be wrong; TRBJ2-7 is a better fit for the DNA end. The CDR3 spans 13 residues. Germline V gives CDR1 SGHNT, CDR2 YYREEE (reference sequence). Written as DNA, the CDR3 is TGTGCCAGCAGCCCCGGGACTCACTACGAGCAGTACTTC. Amino acid sequence: CASSPGTHYEQYF.